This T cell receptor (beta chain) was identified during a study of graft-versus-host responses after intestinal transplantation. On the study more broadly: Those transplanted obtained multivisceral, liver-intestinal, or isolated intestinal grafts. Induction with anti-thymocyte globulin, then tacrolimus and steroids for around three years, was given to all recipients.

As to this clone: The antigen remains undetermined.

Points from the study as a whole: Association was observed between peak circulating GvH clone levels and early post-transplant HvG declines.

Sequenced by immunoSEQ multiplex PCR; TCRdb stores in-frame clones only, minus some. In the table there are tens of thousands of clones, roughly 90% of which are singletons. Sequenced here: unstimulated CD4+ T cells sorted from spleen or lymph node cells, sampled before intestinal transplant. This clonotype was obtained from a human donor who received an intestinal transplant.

This chain's CDR3 is CASSLEGLHAFF. In DNA, the CDR3 is TGCGCCAGCAGCTTGGAGGGACTCCACGCTTTCTTT. The genes are TRBV5-1 and TRBJ1-1; a weak D match, TRBD1 (5 bases). Between the trimmed V and J ends, which lost 0 bases and 11 bases, there was a span of 11 bases. CDR1 SGHRS and CDR2 YFSETQ come from the germline V gene. CDR3 length equals 12 residues.